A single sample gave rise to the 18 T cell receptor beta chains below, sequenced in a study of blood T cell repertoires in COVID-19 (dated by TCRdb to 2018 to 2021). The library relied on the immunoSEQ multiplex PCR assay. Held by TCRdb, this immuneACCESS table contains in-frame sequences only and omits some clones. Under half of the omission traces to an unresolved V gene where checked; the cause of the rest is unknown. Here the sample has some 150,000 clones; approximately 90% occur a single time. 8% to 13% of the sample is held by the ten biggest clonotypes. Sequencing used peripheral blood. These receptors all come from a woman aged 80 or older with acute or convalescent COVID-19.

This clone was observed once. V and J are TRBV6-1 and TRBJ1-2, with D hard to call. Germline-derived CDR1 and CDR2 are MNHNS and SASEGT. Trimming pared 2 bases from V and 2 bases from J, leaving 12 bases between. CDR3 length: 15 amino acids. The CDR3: CASSETRSSNYGYTF. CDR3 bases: TGTGCCAGCAGTGAAACGAGGTCTTCGAACTATGGCTACACCTTC.

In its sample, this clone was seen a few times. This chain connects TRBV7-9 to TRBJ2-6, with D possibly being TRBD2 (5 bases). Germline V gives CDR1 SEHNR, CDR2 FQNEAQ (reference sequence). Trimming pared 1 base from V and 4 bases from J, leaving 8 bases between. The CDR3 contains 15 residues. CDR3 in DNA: TGTGCCAGCAGCTTAGGAGGGCCGGGGGCCAACGTCCTGACTTTC. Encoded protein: CASSLGGPGANVLTF.

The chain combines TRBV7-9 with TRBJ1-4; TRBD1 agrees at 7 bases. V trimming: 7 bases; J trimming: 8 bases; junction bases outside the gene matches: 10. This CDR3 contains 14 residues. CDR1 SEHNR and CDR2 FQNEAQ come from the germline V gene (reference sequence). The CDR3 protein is CASTEGRGDEKLFF. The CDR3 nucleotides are TGTGCCAGCACCGAAGGCAGGGGGGACGAAAAACTGTTTTTT.

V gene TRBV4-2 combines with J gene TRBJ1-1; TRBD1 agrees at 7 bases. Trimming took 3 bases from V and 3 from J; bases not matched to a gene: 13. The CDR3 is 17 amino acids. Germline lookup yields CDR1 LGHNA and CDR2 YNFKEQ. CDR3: CASSHNPLTGSDTEAFF. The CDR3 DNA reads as TGTGCCAGCAGCCATAATCCCCTGACAGGGTCGGACACTGAAGCTTTCTTT.

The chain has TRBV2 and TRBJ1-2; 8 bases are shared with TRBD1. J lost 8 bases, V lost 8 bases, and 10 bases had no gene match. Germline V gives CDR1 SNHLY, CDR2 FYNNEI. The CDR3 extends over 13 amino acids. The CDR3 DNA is TGTGCCAGCGCCCTGACAGGGGTAAAGGGCTACACCTTC. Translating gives CASALTGVKGYTF.

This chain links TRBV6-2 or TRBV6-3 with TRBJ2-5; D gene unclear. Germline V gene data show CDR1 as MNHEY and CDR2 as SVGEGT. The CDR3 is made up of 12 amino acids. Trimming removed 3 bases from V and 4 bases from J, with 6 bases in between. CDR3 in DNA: TGTGCCAGCAGTTATCCTCTAGAGACCCAGTACTTC. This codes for CASSYPLETQYF.

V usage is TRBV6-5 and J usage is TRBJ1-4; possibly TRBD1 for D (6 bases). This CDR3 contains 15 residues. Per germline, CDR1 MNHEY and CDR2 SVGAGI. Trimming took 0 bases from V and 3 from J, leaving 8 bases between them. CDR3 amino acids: CASSYSYRANEKLFF. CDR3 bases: TGTGCCAGCAGTTACTCTTACAGGGCTAATGAAAAACTGTTTTTT.

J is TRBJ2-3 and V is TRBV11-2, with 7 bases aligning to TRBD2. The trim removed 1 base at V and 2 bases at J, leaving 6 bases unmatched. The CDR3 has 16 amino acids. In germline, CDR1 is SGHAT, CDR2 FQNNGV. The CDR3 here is CASSLAGLPITDTQYF. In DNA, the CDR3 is TGTGCCAGCAGCTTAGCGGGACTACCAATCACAGATACGCAGTATTTT.

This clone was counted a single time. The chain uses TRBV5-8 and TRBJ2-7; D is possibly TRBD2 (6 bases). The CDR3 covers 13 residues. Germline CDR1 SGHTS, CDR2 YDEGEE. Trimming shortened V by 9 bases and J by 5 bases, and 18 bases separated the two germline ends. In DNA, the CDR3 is TGTGCCAACACCGGGAGCAGCACCCACGAGCAGTACTTC. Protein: CANTGSSTHEQYF.

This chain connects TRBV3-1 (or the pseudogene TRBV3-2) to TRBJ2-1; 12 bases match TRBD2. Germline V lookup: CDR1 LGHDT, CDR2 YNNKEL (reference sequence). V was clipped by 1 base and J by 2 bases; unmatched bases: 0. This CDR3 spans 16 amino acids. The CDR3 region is CASSQASGGAYNEQFF. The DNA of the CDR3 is TGTGCCAGCAGCCAAGCTAGCGGGGGGGCCTACAATGAGCAGTTCTTC.

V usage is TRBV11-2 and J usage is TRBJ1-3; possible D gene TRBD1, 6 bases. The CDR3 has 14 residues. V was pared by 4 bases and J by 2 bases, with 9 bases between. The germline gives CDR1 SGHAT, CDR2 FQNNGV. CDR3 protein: CASSSNRAGNTIYF. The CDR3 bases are TGTGCCAGCAGCTCTAACAGGGCTGGAAACACCATATATTTT.

The CDR3 coding sequence is TGTGCCAGTCCGAGGGGGAGGGAGGGGAGCACAGATACGCAGTATTTT. Protein sequence: CASPRGREGSTDTQYF. V gene TRBV28 combines with J gene TRBJ2-3; maybe TRBD2 (7 bases). This CDR3 comprises 16 residues. Germline loops: CDR1 MDHEN, CDR2 SYDVKM. The V end lost 9 bases, the J end lost 0 bases, and 19 bases lay between the germline ends.

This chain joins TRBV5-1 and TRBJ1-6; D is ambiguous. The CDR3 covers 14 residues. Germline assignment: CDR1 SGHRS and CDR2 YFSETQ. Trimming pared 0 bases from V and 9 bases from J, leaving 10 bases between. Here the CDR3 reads CASSLAGIGSPLHF. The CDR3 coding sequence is TGCGCCAGCAGCTTGGCCGGTATCGGTTCACCCCTCCACTTT.

The CDR3 coding sequence is TGTGCCAGCAGCTCCTTAGCGGGGGGGGGCCTCACGCAGTATTTT. Amino acids: CASSSLAGGGLTQYF. The chain has TRBV11-2 and TRBJ2-3; 11 bases match TRBD2. V lost 4 bases to trimming and J lost 9 bases; unmatched junction nucleotides: 9. CDR1 and CDR2 (germline): SGHAT, FQNNGV. The CDR3 is 15 amino acids.

This CDR3 reads CASSFTSMGEQYF. The CDR3 DNA reads TGTGCCAGCAGCTTTACTAGCATGGGGGAGCAGTACTTC. The chain couples TRBV11-2 to TRBJ2-7; D might be TRBD2 (6 bases). The germline V gene has CDR1 SGHAT and CDR2 FQNNGV. This CDR3 is 13 amino acids long. Deletions cut 3 bases from V and 7 bases from J, with 13 bases between. Drawing the rest from reference TRBV11-2 and TRBJ2-7, the complete variable domain is EAGVAQSPRYKIIEKRQSVAFWCNPISGHATLYWYQQILGQGPKLLIQFQNNGVVDDSQLPKDRFSAERLKGVDSTLKIQPAKLEDSAVYLCASSFTSMGEQYFGPGTRLTVT.

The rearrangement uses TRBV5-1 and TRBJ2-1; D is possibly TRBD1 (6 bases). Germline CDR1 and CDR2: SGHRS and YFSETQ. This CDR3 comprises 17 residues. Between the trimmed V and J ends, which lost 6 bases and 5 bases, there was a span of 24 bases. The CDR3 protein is CASTDSGAGPIHNEQFF. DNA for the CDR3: TGCGCCAGCACCGATTCAGGGGCGGGCCCTATCCACAATGAGCAGTTCTTC.

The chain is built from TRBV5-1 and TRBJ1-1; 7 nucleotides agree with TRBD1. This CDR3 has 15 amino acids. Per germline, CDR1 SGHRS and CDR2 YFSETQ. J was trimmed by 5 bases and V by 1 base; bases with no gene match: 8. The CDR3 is CASSLRTGSITEAFF. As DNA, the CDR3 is TGCGCCAGCAGCTTGAGGACAGGCTCTATTACTGAAGCTTTCTTT.

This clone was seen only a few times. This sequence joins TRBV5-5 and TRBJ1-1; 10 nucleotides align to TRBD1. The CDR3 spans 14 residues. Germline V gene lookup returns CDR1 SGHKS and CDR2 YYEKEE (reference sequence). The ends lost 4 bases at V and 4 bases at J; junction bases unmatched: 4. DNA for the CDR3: TGTGCCAGCAGCGCCGGACAGGGGGGCACTGAAGCTTTCTTT. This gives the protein CASSAGQGGTEAFF.